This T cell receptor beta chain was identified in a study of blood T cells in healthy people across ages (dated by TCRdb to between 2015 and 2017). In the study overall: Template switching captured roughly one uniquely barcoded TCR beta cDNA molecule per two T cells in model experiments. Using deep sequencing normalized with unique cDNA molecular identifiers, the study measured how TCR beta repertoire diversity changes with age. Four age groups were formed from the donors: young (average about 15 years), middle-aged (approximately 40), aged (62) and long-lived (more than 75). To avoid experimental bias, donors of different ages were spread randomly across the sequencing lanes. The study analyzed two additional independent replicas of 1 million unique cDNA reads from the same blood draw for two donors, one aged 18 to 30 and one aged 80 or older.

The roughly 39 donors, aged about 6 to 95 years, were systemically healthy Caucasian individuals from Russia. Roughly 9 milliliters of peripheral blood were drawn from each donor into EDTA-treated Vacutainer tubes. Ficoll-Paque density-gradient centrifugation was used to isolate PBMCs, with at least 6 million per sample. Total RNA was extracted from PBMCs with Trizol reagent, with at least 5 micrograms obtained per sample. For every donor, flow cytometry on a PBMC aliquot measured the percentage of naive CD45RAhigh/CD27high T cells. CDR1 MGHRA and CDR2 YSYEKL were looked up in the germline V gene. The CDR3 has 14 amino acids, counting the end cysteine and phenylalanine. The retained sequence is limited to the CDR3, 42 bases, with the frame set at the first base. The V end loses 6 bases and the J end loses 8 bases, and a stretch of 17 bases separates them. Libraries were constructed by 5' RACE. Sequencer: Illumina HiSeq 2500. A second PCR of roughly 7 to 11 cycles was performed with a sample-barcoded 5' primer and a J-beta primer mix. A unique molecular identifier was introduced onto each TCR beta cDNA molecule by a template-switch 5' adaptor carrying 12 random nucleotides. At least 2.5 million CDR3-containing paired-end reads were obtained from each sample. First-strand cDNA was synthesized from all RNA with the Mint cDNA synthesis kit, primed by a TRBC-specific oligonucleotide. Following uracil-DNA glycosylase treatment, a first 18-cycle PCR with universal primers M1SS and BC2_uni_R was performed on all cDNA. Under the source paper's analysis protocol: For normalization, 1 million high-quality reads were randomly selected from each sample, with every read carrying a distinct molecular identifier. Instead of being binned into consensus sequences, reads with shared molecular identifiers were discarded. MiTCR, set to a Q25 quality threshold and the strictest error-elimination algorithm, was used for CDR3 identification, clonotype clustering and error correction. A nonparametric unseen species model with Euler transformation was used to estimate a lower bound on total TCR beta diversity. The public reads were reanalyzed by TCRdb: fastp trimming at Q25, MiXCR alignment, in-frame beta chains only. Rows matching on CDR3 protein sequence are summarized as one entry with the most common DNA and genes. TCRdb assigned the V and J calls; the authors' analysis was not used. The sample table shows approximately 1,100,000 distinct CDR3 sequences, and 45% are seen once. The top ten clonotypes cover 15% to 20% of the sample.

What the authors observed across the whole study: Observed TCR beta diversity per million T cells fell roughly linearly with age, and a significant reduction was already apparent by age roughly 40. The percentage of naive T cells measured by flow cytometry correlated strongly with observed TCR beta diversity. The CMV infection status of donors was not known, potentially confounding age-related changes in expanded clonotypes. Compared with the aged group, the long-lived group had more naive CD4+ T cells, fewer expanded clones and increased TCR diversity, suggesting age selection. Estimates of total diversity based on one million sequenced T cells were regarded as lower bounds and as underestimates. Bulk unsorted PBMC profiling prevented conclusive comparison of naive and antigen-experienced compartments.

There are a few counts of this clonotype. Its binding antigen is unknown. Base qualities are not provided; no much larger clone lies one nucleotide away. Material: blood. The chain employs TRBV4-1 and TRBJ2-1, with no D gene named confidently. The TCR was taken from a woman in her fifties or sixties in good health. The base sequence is TGCGCCAGCAGAATAGCTTCGACAATCGATGAGCAGTTCTTC. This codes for CASRIASTIDEQFF.